This T cell receptor beta chain was identified in a study of T cells in Graves' hyperthyroidism and ophthalmopathy. Study-wide points: Among thyroid clonotypes expanded above 0.001, most also appeared in blood.

The CDR3 is 13 residues long. From germline, CDR1 is SQVTM and CDR2 ANQGSEA. With V trimmed by 6 bases and J by 4 bases, 6 bases remained unmatched. Worth noting for this clonotype: Its antigen is not known.

Newly diagnosed hyperthyroidism patients aged 18 to 65 years had disease lasting under 2 months. Amplification yielded TCR beta CDR3 regions, with RNA transcripts as the source. Initially, a first-round RT-PCR of the TCR CDR3 employed the HTBI primer set. TCRdb ran MiXCR on the multiplex PCR reads and lists one entry per CDR3 protein. The sample has about 47,000 distinct CDR3 sequences; about 53% are singletons. Sequences were obtained from peripheral blood or thyroid tissue (not recorded which). This sequence originates from a man between 18 and 35 years old with Graves' hyperthyroidism. J is TRBJ2-7 and V is TRBV29-1, with 10 bases lining up with TRBD2. CDR3 coding DNA: TGCAGCGTGTCCGGACTAGCGGAATACGAGCAGTACTTC. Amino acids: CSVSGLAEYEQYF.